The source of this T cell receptor (beta chain) is a study of T-cell reconstitution after alpha-beta-depleted transplantation in children. This clonotype turned up a few times. Researchers prepared the TCRbeta library using unique molecular identifiers, the study reports. TCRdb reanalysed the PCR reads using MiXCR and keeps one entry per CDR3 protein. The table shows around 960,000 distinct CDR3 sequences, with 25% to 35% occurring only once. Unmatched junction bases numbered 2, after V lost 4 bases and J lost 1 base. This CDR3 spans 15 amino acids. Per germline, CDR1 KGHDR and CDR2 SFDVKD. Sample: PBMCs, mostly from graft donor cells, taken 360 days after TCRalphabeta/CD19-depleted stem cell transplant. The TCR was taken from a boy under three years old who had a stem cell transplant for SCID, so the T cells may come from the graft donor. The J gene is TRBJ2-3, the V gene TRBV24-1; 9 bases line up with TRBD2. CDR3 sequence reads: CATSERTSGTDTQYF. In nucleotides, the CDR3 is TGTGCCACCAGTGAACGGACTAGCGGCACAGATACGCAGTATTTT.